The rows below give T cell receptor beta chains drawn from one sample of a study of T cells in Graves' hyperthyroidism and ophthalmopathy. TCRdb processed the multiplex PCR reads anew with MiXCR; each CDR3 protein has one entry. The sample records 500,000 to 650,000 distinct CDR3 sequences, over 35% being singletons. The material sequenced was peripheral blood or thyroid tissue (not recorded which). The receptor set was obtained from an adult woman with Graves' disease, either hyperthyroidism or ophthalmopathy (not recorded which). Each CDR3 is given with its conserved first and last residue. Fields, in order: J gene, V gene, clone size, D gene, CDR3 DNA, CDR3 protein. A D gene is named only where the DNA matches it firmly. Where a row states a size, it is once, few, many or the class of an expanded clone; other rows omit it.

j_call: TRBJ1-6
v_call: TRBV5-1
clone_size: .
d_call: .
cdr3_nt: TGCGCCAGCAGCTTTGGGGGACCGGGGAATTCACCCCTCCACTTT
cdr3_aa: CASSFGGPGNSPLHF

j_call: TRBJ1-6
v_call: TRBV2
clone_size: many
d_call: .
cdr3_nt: TGTGCCAGCGCAGAGGGATCTGGCGCCAGTTCACCCCTCCACTTT
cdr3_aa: CASAEGSGASSPLHF

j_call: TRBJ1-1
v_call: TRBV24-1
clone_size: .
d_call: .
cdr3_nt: TGTGCCACCAGTGCTTACGGGGGGGGCGAGGGCACTGAAGCTTTCTTT
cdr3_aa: CATSAYGGGEGTEAFF

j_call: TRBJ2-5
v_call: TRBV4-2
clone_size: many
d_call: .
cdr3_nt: TGTGCCAGCAGCCGGGACTCTGGGGAGACCCAGTACTTC
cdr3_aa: CASSRDSGETQYF

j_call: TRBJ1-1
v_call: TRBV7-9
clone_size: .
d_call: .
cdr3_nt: TGTGCCAGCAACTGGCAGGAGAACACTGAAGCTTTCTTT
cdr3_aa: CASNWQENTEAFF

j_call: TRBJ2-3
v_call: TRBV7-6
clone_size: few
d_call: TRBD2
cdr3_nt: TGTGCCAGCAGCTATAGCGGGAGATCGACAGATACGCAGTATTTT
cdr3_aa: CASSYSGRSTDTQYF

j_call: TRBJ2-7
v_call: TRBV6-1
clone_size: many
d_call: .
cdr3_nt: TGTGCCAGCAACGAGAGGGCCTACGAGCAGTACTTC
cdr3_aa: CASNERAYEQYF

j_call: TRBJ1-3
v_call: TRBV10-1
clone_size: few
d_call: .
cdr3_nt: TGCGCCAGCAGTGATAAAGCGGATGGAAACACCATATATTTT
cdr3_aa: CASSDKADGNTIYF

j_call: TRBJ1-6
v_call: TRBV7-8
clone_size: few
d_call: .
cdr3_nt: TGTACCAGCAGCCCACTGACTGGTTCACCCCTCCACTTT
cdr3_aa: CTSSPLTGSPLHF

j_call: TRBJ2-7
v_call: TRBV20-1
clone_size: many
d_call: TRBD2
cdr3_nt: TGCAGTGCTATCTCACTAGCGGGAGTGCCGTGGGAGCAGTACTTC
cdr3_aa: CSAISLAGVPWEQYF

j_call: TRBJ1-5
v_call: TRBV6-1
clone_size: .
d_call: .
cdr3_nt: TGTGCCAGCGGAGGACGGTTTAGCAATCAGCCCCAGCATTTT
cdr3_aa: CASGGRFSNQPQHF

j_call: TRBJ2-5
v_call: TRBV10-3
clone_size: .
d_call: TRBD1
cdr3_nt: TGTGCCAGCAGTTACACATGGACAGGCCTCGGGGAGACCCAGTACTTC
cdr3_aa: CASSYTWTGLGETQYF

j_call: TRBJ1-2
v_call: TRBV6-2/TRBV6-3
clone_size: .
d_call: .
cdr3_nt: TGTGCCAGCAGGCGGACGCAGGGGAAGCGGGACTATGGCTACACCTTC
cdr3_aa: CASRRTQGKRDYGYTF

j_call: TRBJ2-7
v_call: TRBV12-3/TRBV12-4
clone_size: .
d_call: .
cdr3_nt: TGTGCCAGCAGTCCGAACCATGCCTACGAGCAGTACTTC
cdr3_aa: CASSPNHAYEQYF

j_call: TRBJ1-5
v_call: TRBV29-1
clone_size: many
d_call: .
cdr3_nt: TGCAGCGTAGCCCCGACGGGGGACCAGCCCCAGCATTTT
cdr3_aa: CSVAPTGDQPQHF

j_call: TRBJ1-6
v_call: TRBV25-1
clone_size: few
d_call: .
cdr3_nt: TGTGCCAGCAGTGAATCCCCCACAGGGCGGGATAATTCACCCCTCCACTTT
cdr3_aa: CASSESPTGRDNSPLHF

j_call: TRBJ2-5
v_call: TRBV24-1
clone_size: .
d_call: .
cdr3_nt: TGTGCCAGCAGTTCTTCCCGGACGGCGGGGACCCAGTACTTC
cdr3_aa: CASSSSRTAGTQYF

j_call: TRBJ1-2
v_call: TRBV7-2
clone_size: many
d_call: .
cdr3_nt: TGTGCCAGCAGCTTAGAGACCGACTATGGCTACACCTTC
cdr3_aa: CASSLETDYGYTF

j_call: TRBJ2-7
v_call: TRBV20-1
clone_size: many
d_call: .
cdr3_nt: TGCAGTGCAACCCCTAGCTCCTACGAGCAGTACTTC
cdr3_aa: CSATPSSYEQYF

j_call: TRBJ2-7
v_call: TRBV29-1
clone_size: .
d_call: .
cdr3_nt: TGCAGCTTGGGGTCCAGCGGAGTCTCCTACGAGCAGTACTTC
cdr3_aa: CSLGSSGVSYEQYF

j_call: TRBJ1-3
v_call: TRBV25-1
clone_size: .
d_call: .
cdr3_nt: TGTGCCAGCAGTGAATGGGTCCGAAACACCATATATTTT
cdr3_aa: CASSEWVRNTIYF

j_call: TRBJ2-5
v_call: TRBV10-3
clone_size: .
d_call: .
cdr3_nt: TGTGCCATCAGTGAGGAGGGGTTTTGGGAGACCCAGTACTTC
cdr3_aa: CAISEEGFWETQYF

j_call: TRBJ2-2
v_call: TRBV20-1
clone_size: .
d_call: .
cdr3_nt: TGCAGTGCTGAGGACGTGGACACCGGGGAGCTGTTTTTT
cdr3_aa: CSAEDVDTGELFF

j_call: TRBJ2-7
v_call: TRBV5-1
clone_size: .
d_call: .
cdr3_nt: TGCGCCAGCAGCTTTGGGGACTACGAGCAGTACTTC
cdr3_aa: CASSFGDYEQYF

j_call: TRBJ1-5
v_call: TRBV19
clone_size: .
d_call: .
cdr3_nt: TGTGCCAGTAGTATGGTGGAGGGTGTTCAGCCCCAGCATTTT
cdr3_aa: CASSMVEGVQPQHF

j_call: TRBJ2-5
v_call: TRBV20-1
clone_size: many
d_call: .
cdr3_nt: TGCAGTGCTAGAACGGGAATGGGAGAGACCCAGTACTTC
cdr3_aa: CSARTGMGETQYF

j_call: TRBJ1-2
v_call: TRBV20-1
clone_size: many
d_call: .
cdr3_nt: TGCAGTGCTACCCGGACAGCCTATGGCTACACCTTC
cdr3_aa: CSATRTAYGYTF

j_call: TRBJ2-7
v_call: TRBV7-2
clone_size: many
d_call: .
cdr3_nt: TGTGCCAGCAGCTTTTCCATCGTAGCCTACGAGCAGTACTTC
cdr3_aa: CASSFSIVAYEQYF

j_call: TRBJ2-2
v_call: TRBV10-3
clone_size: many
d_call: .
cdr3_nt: TGTGCCATCAGCCCCTTACCAATCGGGGAGCTGTTTTTT
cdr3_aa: CAISPLPIGELFF

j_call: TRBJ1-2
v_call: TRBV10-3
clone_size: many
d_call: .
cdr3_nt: TGTGCCATTAATGGGCAGGTGGCTAACTATGGCTACACCTTC
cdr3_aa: CAINGQVANYGYTF

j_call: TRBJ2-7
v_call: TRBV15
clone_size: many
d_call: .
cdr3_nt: TGTGCCACCAGCAGCGGGGACCCCCTCTCCTACGAGCAGTACTTC
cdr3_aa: CATSSGDPLSYEQYF

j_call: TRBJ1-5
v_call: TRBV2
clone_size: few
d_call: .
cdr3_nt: TGTGCCAGCGGGGAGCAGCCCCAGCATTTT
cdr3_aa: CASGEQPQHF

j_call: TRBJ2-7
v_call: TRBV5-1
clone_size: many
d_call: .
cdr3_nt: TGCGCCAGCAGCTTGGCGCCGGGGAAGGCCTACGAGCAGTACTTC
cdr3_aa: CASSLAPGKAYEQYF

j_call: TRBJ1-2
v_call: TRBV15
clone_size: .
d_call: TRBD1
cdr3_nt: TGTGCCACCAGCAGGTCCGGGACAGGGCTTTATGGCTACACCTTC
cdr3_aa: CATSRSGTGLYGYTF

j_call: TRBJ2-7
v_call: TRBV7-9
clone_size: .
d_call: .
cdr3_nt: TGTGCCAGCAGCCGAGGGAGTTCTACCTACGAGCAGTACTTC
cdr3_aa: CASSRGSSTYEQYF

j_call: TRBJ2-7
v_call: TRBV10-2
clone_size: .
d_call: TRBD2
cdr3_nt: TGCGCCAGCAGTCCTCTAGCGGGCCACTCCTACGAGCAGTACTTC
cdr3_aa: CASSPLAGHSYEQYF

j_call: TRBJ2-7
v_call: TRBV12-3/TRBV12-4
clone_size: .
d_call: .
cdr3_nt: TGTGCCAGCACCATTGACGAGAGTTACGAGCAGTACTTC
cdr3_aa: CASTIDESYEQYF

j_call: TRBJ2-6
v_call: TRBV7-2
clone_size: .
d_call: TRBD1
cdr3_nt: TGTGCCAGCAGCCCCCAGGGGGCGCGGGCCAACGTCCTGACTTTC
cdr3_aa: CASSPQGARANVLTF

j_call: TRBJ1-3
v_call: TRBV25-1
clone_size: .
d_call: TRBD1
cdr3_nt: TGTGCCAGCAGGAAAGGGGGCGACGGAAACACCATATATTTT
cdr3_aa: CASRKGGDGNTIYF

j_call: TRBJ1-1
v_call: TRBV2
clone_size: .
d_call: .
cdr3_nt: TGTGCCAGCTCACCCAAGGAGAACACTGAAGCTTTCTTT
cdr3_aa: CASSPKENTEAFF